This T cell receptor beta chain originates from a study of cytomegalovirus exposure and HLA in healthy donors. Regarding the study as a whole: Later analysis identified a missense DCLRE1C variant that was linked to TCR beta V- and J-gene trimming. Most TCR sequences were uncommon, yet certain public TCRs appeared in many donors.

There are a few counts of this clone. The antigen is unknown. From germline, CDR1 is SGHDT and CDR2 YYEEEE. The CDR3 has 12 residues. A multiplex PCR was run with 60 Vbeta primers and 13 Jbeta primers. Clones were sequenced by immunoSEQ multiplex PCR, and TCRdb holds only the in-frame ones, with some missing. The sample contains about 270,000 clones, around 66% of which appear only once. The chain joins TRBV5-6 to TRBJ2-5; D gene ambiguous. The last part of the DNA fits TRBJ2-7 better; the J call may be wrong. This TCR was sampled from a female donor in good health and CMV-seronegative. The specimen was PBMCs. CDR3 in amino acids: CASSLSKYEQYF. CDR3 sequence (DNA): TGTGCCAGCAGCTTGTCTAAGTACGAGCAGTACTTC.